Listed below are T cell receptor beta chains from one sample, sequenced in a study of T cells in Graves' hyperthyroidism and ophthalmopathy. TCRdb re-analysed the multiplex PCR reads in MiXCR, keeping a single row per CDR3 protein. There are under 800,000 distinct CDR3 sequences in the sample; 14% occur only once, and roughly 10% lies in the top ten. The sample comprised blood. Receptor source: a woman aged 18 to 35 with Graves' hyperthyroidism. CDR3s include the opening cysteine and the closing phenylalanine or tryptophan. Each record gives: V gene, clone size, J gene, CDR3 length, D gene, CDR3 DNA, CDR3 protein. A D gene is named only where the DNA matches it firmly. Clone sizes are given selectively: once, few, many, or a class where the clone is expanded.

v_call: TRBV7-6
clone_size: many
j_call: TRBJ2-1
cdr3_length: 16
d_call: TRBD1
cdr3_nt: TGTGCCAGCAGCTTAACCGGGACAGGGTTCCCCAATGAGCAGTTCTTC
cdr3_aa: CASSLTGTGFPNEQFF

v_call: TRBV7-9
clone_size: few
j_call: TRBJ2-1
cdr3_length: 10
d_call: NA
cdr3_nt: TGTGCCAGCGGAGTCGATGAGCAGTTCTTC
cdr3_aa: CASGVDEQFF

v_call: TRBV5-6
clone_size: NA
j_call: TRBJ2-1
cdr3_length: 15
d_call: TRBD1
cdr3_nt: TGTGCCAGCAGCTCTAGGGGGCTCCCCTACAATGAGCAGTTCTTC
cdr3_aa: CASSSRGLPYNEQFF

v_call: TRBV25-1
clone_size: few
j_call: TRBJ2-4
cdr3_length: 16
d_call: TRBD2
cdr3_nt: TGTGCCAGCAGTGAGGCGGGGGTTTTTGCCAAAAACATTCAGTACTTC
cdr3_aa: CASSEAGVFAKNIQYF

v_call: TRBV28
clone_size: many
j_call: TRBJ2-2
cdr3_length: 15
d_call: NA
cdr3_nt: TGTGCCAGCAGCCTAGGACTTACGAACACCGGGGAGCTGTTTTTT
cdr3_aa: CASSLGLTNTGELFF

v_call: TRBV5-8
clone_size: few
j_call: TRBJ1-5
cdr3_length: 15
d_call: NA
cdr3_nt: TGTGCCAGCAGCAACGGACAGTGGGCAAATCAGCCCCAGCATTTT
cdr3_aa: CASSNGQWANQPQHF

v_call: TRBV20-1
clone_size: many
j_call: TRBJ1-1
cdr3_length: 14
d_call: TRBD1
cdr3_nt: TGCAGTGCTTTCGCAGGGGGCGGTGGCACTGAAGCTTTCTTT
cdr3_aa: CSAFAGGGGTEAFF

v_call: TRBV10-3
clone_size: few
j_call: TRBJ1-1
cdr3_length: 11
d_call: NA
cdr3_nt: TGTGCCATCCGGGAGAACACTGAAGCTTTCTTT
cdr3_aa: CAIRENTEAFF

v_call: TRBV29-1
clone_size: NA
j_call: TRBJ2-5
cdr3_length: 13
d_call: NA
cdr3_nt: TGCAGCGTCCGGGACTCACCTAATAAGACCCAGTACTTC
cdr3_aa: CSVRDSPNKTQYF

v_call: TRBV7-8
clone_size: NA
j_call: TRBJ2-1
cdr3_length: 16
d_call: NA
cdr3_nt: TGTGCCAGCAGCTTAGGACGGGTCCTCTCCTACAATGAGCAGTTCTTC
cdr3_aa: CASSLGRVLSYNEQFF

v_call: TRBV28
clone_size: many
j_call: TRBJ1-5
cdr3_length: 14
d_call: NA
cdr3_nt: TGTGCCAGCAGTTTGCAGTATAGCAATCAGCCCCAGCATTTT
cdr3_aa: CASSLQYSNQPQHF

v_call: TRBV20-1
clone_size: many
j_call: TRBJ2-7
cdr3_length: 14
d_call: TRBD1
cdr3_nt: TGCAGTGCCGCGAGGGGGCGCTTATCCTACGAGCAGTACTTC
cdr3_aa: CSAARGRLSYEQYF

v_call: TRBV19
clone_size: once
j_call: TRBJ2-3
cdr3_length: 15
d_call: TRBD1
cdr3_nt: TGTGCCAGTAGTATGGGACAGGGGGCATCAGATACGCAGTATTTT
cdr3_aa: CASSMGQGASDTQYF

v_call: TRBV7-2
clone_size: many
j_call: TRBJ2-7
cdr3_length: 15
d_call: TRBD1
cdr3_nt: TGTGCCAGCAGCCAAAGGACAGGCCCAGTCTACGAGCAGTACTTC
cdr3_aa: CASSQRTGPVYEQYF

v_call: TRBV7-2
clone_size: many
j_call: TRBJ1-1
cdr3_length: 16
d_call: TRBD1
cdr3_nt: TGTGCCAGCAGCTTAGCGCCGGGACAGGGGGCCACTGAAGCTTTCTTT
cdr3_aa: CASSLAPGQGATEAFF

v_call: TRBV28
clone_size: many
j_call: TRBJ1-5
cdr3_length: 15
d_call: NA
cdr3_nt: TGTGCCAGCAGTTTACGCAGGGAGGTCAGTCAGCCCCAGCATTTT
cdr3_aa: CASSLRREVSQPQHF

v_call: TRBV7-9
clone_size: few
j_call: TRBJ2-2
cdr3_length: 19
d_call: TRBD2
cdr3_nt: TGTGCCAGCAGCTTAGTTTGGGCGACTAGCGGGTATGACACCGGGGAGCTGTTTTTT
cdr3_aa: CASSLVWATSGYDTGELFF

v_call: TRBV24-1
clone_size: few
j_call: TRBJ2-7
cdr3_length: 16
d_call: NA
cdr3_nt: TGTGCCACCAGTGGGGGGCCGGATAACACTTTTGAGGGGCAGTACTTC
cdr3_aa: CATSGGPDNTFEGQYF

v_call: TRBV20-1
clone_size: NA
j_call: TRBJ2-1
cdr3_length: 15
d_call: NA
cdr3_nt: TGCAGTGCTAGTGTGGAAGGGGGATCCTACAATGAGCAGTTCTTC
cdr3_aa: CSASVEGGSYNEQFF

v_call: TRBV10-2
clone_size: few
j_call: TRBJ1-1
cdr3_length: 14
d_call: NA
cdr3_nt: TGCGCCAGCAGTGAGTCGACCCTTAGGACTGAAGCTTTCTTT
cdr3_aa: CASSESTLRTEAFF

v_call: TRBV29-1
clone_size: NA
j_call: TRBJ2-7
cdr3_length: 12
d_call: NA
cdr3_nt: TGCAGCGGTGGGGACCCCTTCTACGAGCAGTACTTC
cdr3_aa: CSGGDPFYEQYF

v_call: TRBV20-1
clone_size: NA
j_call: TRBJ2-1
cdr3_length: 13
d_call: TRBD2
cdr3_nt: TGCAGTGCTAGACCAGCGGGAGTCCCTGAGCAGTTCTTC
cdr3_aa: CSARPAGVPEQFF

v_call: TRBV7-9
clone_size: many
j_call: TRBJ2-2
cdr3_length: 14
d_call: NA
cdr3_nt: TGTGCCAGCAGCCCTGGACAGAACACCGGGGAGCTGTTTTTT
cdr3_aa: CASSPGQNTGELFF

v_call: TRBV9
clone_size: NA
j_call: TRBJ2-3
cdr3_length: 16
d_call: NA
cdr3_nt: TGTGCCAGCAGCGGCGGATCCTCGTCTGGTTCAGATACGCAGTATTTT
cdr3_aa: CASSGGSSSGSDTQYF

v_call: TRBV7-9
clone_size: once
j_call: TRBJ2-5
cdr3_length: 15
d_call: NA
cdr3_nt: TGTGCCAGCAGCTTAGGAGTTCGCACTCAAGAGACCCAGTACTTC
cdr3_aa: CASSLGVRTQETQYF

v_call: TRBV27
clone_size: NA
j_call: TRBJ2-3
cdr3_length: 17
d_call: TRBD2
cdr3_nt: TGTGCCAGCAGTTTATTGGGACTAGCGGGAAGCACAGATACGCAGTATTTT
cdr3_aa: CASSLLGLAGSTDTQYF

v_call: TRBV27
clone_size: many
j_call: TRBJ2-7
cdr3_length: 14
d_call: NA
cdr3_nt: TGTGCCAGCAGTCCCACCCCGATAGGGTACGAGCAGTACTTC
cdr3_aa: CASSPTPIGYEQYF